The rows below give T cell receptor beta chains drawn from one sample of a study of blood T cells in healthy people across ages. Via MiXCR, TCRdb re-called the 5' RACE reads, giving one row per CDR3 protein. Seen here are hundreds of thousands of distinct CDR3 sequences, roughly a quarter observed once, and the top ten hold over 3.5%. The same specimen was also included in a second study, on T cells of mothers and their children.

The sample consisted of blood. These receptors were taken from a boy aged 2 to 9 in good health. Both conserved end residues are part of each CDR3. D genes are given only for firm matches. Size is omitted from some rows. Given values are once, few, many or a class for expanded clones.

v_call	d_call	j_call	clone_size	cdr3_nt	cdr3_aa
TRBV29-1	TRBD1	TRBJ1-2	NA	TGCAGCGCAGTGGACAGGGGGTTTTATGGCTACACCTTC	CSAVDRGFYGYTF
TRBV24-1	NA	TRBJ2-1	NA	TGTGCCACCAGTGATGGCCGGGCAGGTAGTTTATACAATGAGCAGTTCTTC	CATSDGRAGSLYNEQFF
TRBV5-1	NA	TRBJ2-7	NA	TGCGCCAGCAGCGGGCAATACGAGCAGTACTTC	CASSGQYEQYF
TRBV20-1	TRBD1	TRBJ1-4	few	TGCAGTGCTAATGGTCCGCCGGGACAGATAAATGAAAAACTGTTTTTT	CSANGPPGQINEKLFF
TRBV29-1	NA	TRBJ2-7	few	TGCAGCGTGTCCTCAAGGACAGACCACGAGCAGTACTTC	CSVSSRTDHEQYF
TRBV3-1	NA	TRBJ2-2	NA	TGTGCCAGCAGCCAAGGTCTAGGGGAGCTGTTTTTT	CASSQGLGELFF
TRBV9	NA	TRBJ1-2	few	TGTGCCGGCAGCGAAGGGGGGACGGCTAACTATGGCTACACCTTC	CAGSEGGTANYGYTF
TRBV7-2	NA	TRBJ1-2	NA	TGTGCCAGCAGCCCTCCCGCGGGATATGGCTACACCTTC	CASSPPAGYGYTF
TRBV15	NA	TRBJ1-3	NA	TGTGCCACCAGCAGGACAGGCTCTGGGAACACCATATATTTT	CATSRTGSGNTIYF
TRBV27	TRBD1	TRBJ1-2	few	TGTGCCAGCAGCTTATCCGGCAGGGGGCAGCGGGGCTACACCTTC	CASSLSGRGQRGYTF
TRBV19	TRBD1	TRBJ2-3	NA	TGTGCCAGTTCAGACAGGGGCGGCACAGATACGCAGTATTTT	CASSDRGGTDTQYF
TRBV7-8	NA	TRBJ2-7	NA	TGTGCCAGCGGAGATCCTTCCTACGAGCAGTACTTC	CASGDPSYEQYF
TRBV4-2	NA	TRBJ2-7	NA	TGTGCCAGCAGCCAAGGGACGGACGTCGCCTACGAGCAGTACTTC	CASSQGTDVAYEQYF
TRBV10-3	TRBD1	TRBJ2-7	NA	TGTGCCATCAGGGAGACAGGGAATGGGGAGCAGTACTTC	CAIRETGNGEQYF
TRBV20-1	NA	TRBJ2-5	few	TGCAGTGCTAGCGCCGTCAGACCGGGGAGAGAGACCCAGTACTTC	CSASAVRPGRETQYF
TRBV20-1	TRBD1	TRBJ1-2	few	TGCAGTGCTCGGGCAAACAGGGGATCTAACTATGGCTACACCTTC	CSARANRGSNYGYTF
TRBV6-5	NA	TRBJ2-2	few	TGTGCCAGCAGTTACGACCCAGGCCCAGGAGGGGAGCTGTTTTTT	CASSYDPGPGGELFF
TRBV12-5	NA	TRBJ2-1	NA	TGTGCTAGTGGCTTCGGGACATCTGAGCAGTTCTTC	CASGFGTSEQFF
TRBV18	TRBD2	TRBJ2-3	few	TGTGCCAGCTCATCGACTAGCGGGACCGCAGATACGCAGTATTTT	CASSSTSGTADTQYF
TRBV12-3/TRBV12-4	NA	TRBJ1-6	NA	TGTGCCAGCAGTCCGGACAGCCCTAATTCACCCCTCCACTTT	CASSPDSPNSPLHF
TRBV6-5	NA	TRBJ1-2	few	TGTGCCAGCAGACCCCGACAGGCGCGGAGCTATGGCTACACCTTC	CASRPRQARSYGYTF
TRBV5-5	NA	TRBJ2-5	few	TGTGCCAGCAGCTTGCTCGGGGATTCTCAAGAGACCCAGTACTTC	CASSLLGDSQETQYF
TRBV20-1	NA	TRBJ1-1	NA	TGCAGTGTTCGAGGGGAGCTGAACACTGAAGCTTTCTTT	CSVRGELNTEAFF
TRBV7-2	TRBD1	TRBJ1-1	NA	TGTGCCAGCAGCCCACGACAGGGAGGGCAAGCTTTCTTT	CASSPRQGGQAFF
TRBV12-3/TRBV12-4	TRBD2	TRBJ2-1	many	TGTGCCAGCAGTTTACAAGCGGGAGGGCCTCACGAGCAGTTCTTC	CASSLQAGGPHEQFF
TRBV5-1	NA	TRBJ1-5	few	TGCGCCAGCAGCATGGACAGAGGACAGCCCCAGCATTTT	CASSMDRGQPQHF
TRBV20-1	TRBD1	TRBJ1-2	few	TGCAGTGCTAGGACCGGGACAGGGGAAAGGGGATATGGCTACACCTTC	CSARTGTGERGYGYTF
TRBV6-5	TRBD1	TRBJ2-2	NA	TGTGCCAGCCTTGACAGGGGGAACACCGGGGAGCTGTTTTTT	CASLDRGNTGELFF
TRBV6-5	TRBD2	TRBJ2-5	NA	TGTGCCAGCACCCCCGGCGGGGGGCACGAGACCCAGTACTTC	CASTPGGGHETQYF
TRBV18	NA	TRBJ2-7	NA	TGTGCCAGCTCACCAATTCGAGACTACGAGCAGTACTTC	CASSPIRDYEQYF
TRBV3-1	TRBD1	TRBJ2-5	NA	TGTGCCAGCAGCCGGGGACACAGGGGCGGGGAGACCCAGTACTTC	CASSRGHRGGETQYF
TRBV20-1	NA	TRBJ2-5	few	TGCAGTGCTAGAGGCCCCCCCCCTTTTGATGAGACCCAGTACTTC	CSARGPPPFDETQYF
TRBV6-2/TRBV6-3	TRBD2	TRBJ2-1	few	TGTGCCAGCAGTTTCGGGAGGGGCAATGAGCAGTTCTTC	CASSFGRGNEQFF
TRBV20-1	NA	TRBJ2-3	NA	TGCAGTGCCAGGCCCCCCCTTAGGGAAACTAGCACAGATACGCAGTATTTT	CSARPPLRETSTDTQYF
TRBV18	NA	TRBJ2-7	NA	TGTGCCAGCTCTAAGGACCTGTTTTACGAGCAGTACTTC	CASSKDLFYEQYF
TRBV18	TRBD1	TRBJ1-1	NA	TGTGCCAGCTCACCAACAGGGGGCTCCCCTGAAGCTTTCTTT	CASSPTGGSPEAFF
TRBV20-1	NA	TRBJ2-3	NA	TGCAGTGCTAAATTTATGGAGGTTACAGATACGCAGTATTTT	CSAKFMEVTDTQYF
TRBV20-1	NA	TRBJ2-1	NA	TGCAGTGCTAGGGACTTCAGTTACAATGAGCAGTTCTTC	CSARDFSYNEQFF
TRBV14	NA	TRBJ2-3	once	TGTGCCAGCAGCCACGGACTGTTCACAGATACGCAGTATTTT	CASSHGLFTDTQYF
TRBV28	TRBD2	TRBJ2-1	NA	TGTGCCAGCAGTTTGCTGGGGACTAGCGGCGGCCATGAGCAGTTCTTC	CASSLLGTSGGHEQFF
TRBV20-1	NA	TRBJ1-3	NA	TGCAGTGCCCGTCACCCCGGACAGTCAAACACCATATATTTT	CSARHPGQSNTIYF
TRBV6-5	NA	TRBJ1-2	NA	TGTGCCAGCAGTTACTCGAGGCTTCGGGGGGATGGCTACACCTTC	CASSYSRLRGDGYTF
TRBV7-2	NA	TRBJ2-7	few	TGTGCCAGCAGCTTCGGCACAGGTTACTACGAGCAGTACTTC	CASSFGTGYYEQYF
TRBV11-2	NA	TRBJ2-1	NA	TGTGCCAGCAGGAACCTCGTGGTGGGGGCCGGAGGCCGCCCATACAATGAGCAGTTCTTC	CASRNLVVGAGGRPYNEQFF
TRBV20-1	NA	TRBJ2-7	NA	TGCAGTGCTCCGGCATCGGGAGCCCCGGGGGAGCAGTACTTC	CSAPASGAPGEQYF
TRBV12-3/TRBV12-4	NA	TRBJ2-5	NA	TGTGCCAGCAGTTTGCCGGGGGTTGAAGAGACCCAGTACTTC	CASSLPGVEETQYF
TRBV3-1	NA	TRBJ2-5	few	TGTGCCAGCAGCCAAGATCCGTCCGCCAACTTACAAGAGACCCAGTACTTC	CASSQDPSANLQETQYF
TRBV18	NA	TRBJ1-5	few	TGTGCCAGCTCACCTGACGATCAGCCCCAGCATTTT	CASSPDDQPQHF
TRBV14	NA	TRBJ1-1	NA	TGTGCCAGCAGCCAAGATGTCTGGAAGGGCGCCGGTGAAGCTTTCTTT	CASSQDVWKGAGEAFF
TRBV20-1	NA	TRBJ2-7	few	TGCAGTGCTCAAGACAGGACCTCCTACGAGCAGTACTTC	CSAQDRTSYEQYF
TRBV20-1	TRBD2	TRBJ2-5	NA	TGCAGTGCTAGAGATCTGGGCAGCGGGACTAGCGGTCCCCAAGAGACCCAGTACTTC	CSARDLGSGTSGPQETQYF
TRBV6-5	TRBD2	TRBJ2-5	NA	TGTGCCACCTGGGCGGGGGGGGAGACCCAGTACTTC	CATWAGGETQYF
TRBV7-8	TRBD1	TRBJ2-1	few	TGTGCCAGCAGGGCACCGGGACAGGGGCTTAGTGAGCAGTTCTTC	CASRAPGQGLSEQFF
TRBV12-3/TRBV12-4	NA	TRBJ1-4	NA	TGTGCCAGCAGTCCCGGGACCCCAAAACTGTTTTTT	CASSPGTPKLFF
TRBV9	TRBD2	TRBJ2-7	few	TGTGCCAGCAGCGTAGGCGGGGGGGCCTACGAGCAGTACTTC	CASSVGGGAYEQYF